This T cell receptor (beta chain) was retrieved from a study of blood T cell repertoires in COVID-19 (dated by TCRdb to the early 2020s). Regarding the complete study: The collaborator samples originated in the United States, Italy and Spain and spanned the acute and convalescent phases of COVID-19. The prospective study material was composed of cDNA or gDNA derived from T cells, B-cell-depleted T cells, or PBMCs. Subjects who had been exposed to COVID-19, were actively infected with it, or had recovered from it provided the deeply sampled blood TCRbeta repertoires that made up the dataset. The repertoires were made available in a free public database intended to serve as a resource for research on the immune response to SARS-CoV-2. Samples came from the ongoing ImmuneRACE study (first 160 participants) plus 1,254 subjects from 6 global collaborators. Nearly every sample came with metadata listing a de-identified subject ID, COVID-19 status, age in years and sex. Where available, HLA class I and class II types were taken from metadata supplied by the sample provider and were not determined by assay-based typing.

The paper as a whole reports these results and caveats: The amount of clinical and demographic metadata varied by source and participant and was provided uncurated.

This clone was seen just once. It lacks a known antigen. No base quality information exists; no much larger clone differs at one position. The immunoSEQ Assay, a bias-controlled multiplex PCR, was used to amplify TCRbeta CDR3 regions from genomic DNA. The original pipeline was this. Within the assay, amplification of reference gene primers was used to estimate how many nucleated cells each sample contained. To quantify the absolute abundance of each unique TCRbeta CDR3 rearrangement, sequence reads were collapsed and filtered. For each sample, productive Simpson clonality was calculated by taking the square root of Simpson's diversity index across productive rearrangements. TCRdb holds this immuneACCESS table with in-frame rearrangements only. Some clones are missing; in checked studies, unresolved V genes explain under half, and the rest has no known cause. V and J calls and clone size follow that table, whereas D and trimming were derived from the DNA. The sample contains 100,000 to 150,000 clones, roughly 80% of them found a single time. The ten largest clones capture approximately 1.5% of the sample.

Each collaborating institution followed its own protocols to collect whole blood in K2EDTA tubes. For TCRbeta analysis, collaborators shipped samples in one of three forms: frozen whole blood, isolated PBMCs, or DNA extracted from either of those sample types. The V end loses 3 bases and the J end loses 0 bases, and a stretch of 11 bases separates them. The cysteine opens and the phenylalanine closes a CDR3 of 15 amino acids. Here the CDR3 DNA is all that survives: 45 bases in frame from base 1. CDR1 LNHDA and CDR2 SQIVND are derived from the germline V gene (reference sequence). Sequencing input: peripheral blood. The receptor chain draws on TRBV19 and TRBJ1-2; the D gene is not confidently resolved. The sequence came from a man in his fifties or sixties with acute or convalescent COVID-19. The CDR3 reads CASSIWAAPNYGYTF. In nucleotide form, the sequence is TGTGCCAGTAGTATCTGGGCAGCACCTAACTATGGCTACACCTTC. This CDR3, with the reference TRBV19 and TRBJ1-2 proteins standing in past its ends, gives the full variable domain DGGITQSPKYLFRKEGQNVTLSCEQNLNHDAMYWYRQDPGQGLRLIYYSQIVNDFQKGDIAEGYSVSREKKESFPLTVTSAQKNPTAFYLCASSIWAAPNYGYTFGSGTRLTVV.